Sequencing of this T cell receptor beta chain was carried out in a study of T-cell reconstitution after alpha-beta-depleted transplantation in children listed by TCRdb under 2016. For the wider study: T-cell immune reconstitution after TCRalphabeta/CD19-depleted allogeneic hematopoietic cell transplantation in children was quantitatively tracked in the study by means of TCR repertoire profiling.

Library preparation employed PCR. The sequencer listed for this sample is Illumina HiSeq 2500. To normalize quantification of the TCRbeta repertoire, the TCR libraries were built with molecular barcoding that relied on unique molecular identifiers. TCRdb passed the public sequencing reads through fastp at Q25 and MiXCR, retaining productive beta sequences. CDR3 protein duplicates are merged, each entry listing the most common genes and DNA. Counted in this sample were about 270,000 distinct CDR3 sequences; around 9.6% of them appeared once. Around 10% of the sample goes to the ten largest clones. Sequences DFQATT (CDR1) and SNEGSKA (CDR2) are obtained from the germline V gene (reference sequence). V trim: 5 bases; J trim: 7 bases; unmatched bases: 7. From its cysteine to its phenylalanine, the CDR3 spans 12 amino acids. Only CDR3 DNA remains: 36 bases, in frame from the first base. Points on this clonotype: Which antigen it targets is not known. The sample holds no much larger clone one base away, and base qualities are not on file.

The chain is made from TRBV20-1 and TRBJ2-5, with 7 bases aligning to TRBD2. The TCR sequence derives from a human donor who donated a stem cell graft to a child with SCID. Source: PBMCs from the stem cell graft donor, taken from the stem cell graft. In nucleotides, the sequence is TGCAGTGCTGGGGAGGGGCCGGGGACCCAGTACTTC. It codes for CSAGEGPGTQYF.